The 9 T cell receptor beta chains presented below share a single source sample, sequenced in a study of cytomegalovirus exposure and HLA in healthy donors. Amplification used 60 Vbeta primers and 13 Jbeta primers. Profiling relied on immunoSEQ multiplex PCR, and the TCRdb table lists in-frame clones only, not all of them. The listing contains about 48,000 clones. The sequencing sample was made of PBMCs. These receptors came from a woman aged 40 to 50 in good health and CMV-seronegative.

The rearrangement uses TRBV29-1 and TRBJ1-2; D gene uncertain. V lost 4 bases and J 3 bases, leaving 6 bases between the germline ends. Germline CDR1 is SQVTM and CDR2 is ANQGSEA. This CDR3 has 11 amino acids. The CDR3 spells CSVGQDYGYTF. CDR3 sequence (DNA): TGCAGCGTTGGACAAGACTATGGCTACACCTTC.

CDR3 DNA sequence: TGTGCCAGCAGCGTATATGACGAGGGCTATGGCTACACCTTC. Amino acids: CASSVYDEGYGYTF. The chain uses TRBV9 and TRBJ1-2; D is undetermined. This CDR3 has 14 residues. The V gene's germline CDR1 is SGDLS and CDR2 YYNGEE. The V and J ends lost 1 base and 4 bases respectively, with 11 bases between them.

The chain links TRBV14 to TRBJ1-1, with unresolved D. Trimming took 0 bases from V and 3 from J, leaving 8 bases between them. The CDR3 runs to 14 residues. CDR1 is SGHDN and CDR2 is FVKESK in the germline V gene. CDR3 in amino acids: CASSQDSRYTEAFF. The DNA for the CDR3 is TGTGCCAGCAGCCAAGACTCCCGGTACACTGAAGCTTTCTTT.

J is TRBJ2-5 and V is TRBV7-3, with D maybe TRBD1 (6 bases). The assigned J gene may be wrong: the sequence end matches TRBJ2-7 better. The CDR3 extends over 13 amino acids. The V gene's germline CDR1 is SGHTA and CDR2 FQGTGA. CDR3 nucleotide sequence: TGTGCCAGCAGCCCGGGCAGGGGCCACGAGCAGTACTTC. Protein sequence: CASSPGRGHEQYF.

The chain couples TRBV12-5 to TRBJ1-1, with D tentatively TRBD1 (6 bases). Looked up from germline, CDR1 is LGHNT and CDR2 is FRNRAP. The CDR3 has 13 amino acids. The ends were cut back, 6 bases at V and 3 bases at J, with 11 bases in the middle. The CDR3 protein is CASGQDRYTEAFF. The DNA of the CDR3 is TGTGCTAGTGGCCAGGACAGATACACTGAAGCTTTCTTT.

This chain joins TRBV9 and TRBJ2-7; 10 bases align to TRBD1. The CDR3 totals 24 residues. Losses at the gene ends were 1 base for V and 3 bases for J; bases not matched to a gene: 31. Germline values: CDR1 SGDLS, CDR2 YYNGEE. CDR3 region: CASSVTDRGQAIRRHFPHNYEQYF. CDR3 sequence (DNA): TGTGCCAGCAGCGTAACAGACAGGGGGCAAGCGATTCGGAGGCATTTCCCGCATAACTACGAGCAGTACTTC.

The chain couples TRBV10-3 to TRBJ2-7, with 8 bases lining up with TRBD1. V gave up 7 bases and J gave up 5 bases; unmatched junction bases: 7. The CDR3 runs 13 residues. In germline, CDR1 is ENHRY, CDR2 SYGVKD. The CDR3 bases are TGTGCCATCACAGGACAGGGCTTCAACGAGCAGTACTTC. Protein: CAITGQGFNEQYF.

The chain links TRBV10-3 to TRBJ1-5, with D perhaps TRBD1 (6 bases). The germline V gene encodes CDR1 ENHRY and CDR2 SYGVKD. The CDR3 has 13 residues. V was pared by 9 bases and J by 7 bases, with 16 bases between. CDR3 sequence (DNA): TGTGCCATACGAGGGGCAGGGGTCCAGCCCCAGCATTTT. This translates into CAIRGAGVQPQHF.

The J gene is TRBJ1-1, the V gene TRBV7-2, with 8 bases that match TRBD1. This CDR3 comprises 14 residues. Germline V gives CDR1 SGHTA, CDR2 FQGNSA. Unmatched junction bases numbered 13, after V lost 5 bases and J lost 11 bases. This chain's CDR3 is CASSPRQGAVVAFF. DNA for the CDR3: TGTGCCAGCAGCCCCCGGCAGGGGGCTGTCGTGGCTTTCTTT.